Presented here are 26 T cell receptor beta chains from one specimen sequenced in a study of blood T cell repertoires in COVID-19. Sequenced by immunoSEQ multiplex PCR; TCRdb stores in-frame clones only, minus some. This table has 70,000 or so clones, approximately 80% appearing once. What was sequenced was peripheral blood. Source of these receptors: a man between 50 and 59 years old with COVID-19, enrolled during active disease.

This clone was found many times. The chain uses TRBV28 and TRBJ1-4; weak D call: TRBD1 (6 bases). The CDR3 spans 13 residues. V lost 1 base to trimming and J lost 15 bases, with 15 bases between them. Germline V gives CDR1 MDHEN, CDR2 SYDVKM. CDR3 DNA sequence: TGTGCCAGCAGTTTATCAGGGGTGGGGAGGGTGTTTTTT. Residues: CASSLSGVGRVFF.

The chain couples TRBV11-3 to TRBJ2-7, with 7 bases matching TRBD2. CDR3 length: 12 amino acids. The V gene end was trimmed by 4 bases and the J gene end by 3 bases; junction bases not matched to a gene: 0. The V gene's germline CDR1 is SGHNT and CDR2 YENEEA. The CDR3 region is CASSSSGYEQYF. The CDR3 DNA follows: TGTGCCAGCAGCTCTAGCGGCTACGAGCAGTACTTC. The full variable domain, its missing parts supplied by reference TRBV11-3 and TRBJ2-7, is EAGVVQSPRYKIIEKKQPVAFWCNPISGHNTLYWYLQNLGQGPELLIRYENEEAVDDSQLPKDRFSAERLKGVDSTLKIQPAELGDSAVYLCASSSSGYEQYFGPGTRLTVT.

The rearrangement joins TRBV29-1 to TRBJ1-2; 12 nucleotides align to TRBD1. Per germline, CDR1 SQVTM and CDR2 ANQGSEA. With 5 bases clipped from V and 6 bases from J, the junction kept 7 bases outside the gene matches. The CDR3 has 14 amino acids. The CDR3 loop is CSVRGDRGLHGYTF. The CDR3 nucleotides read TGCAGCGTTCGAGGGGACAGGGGGCTTCATGGCTACACCTTC. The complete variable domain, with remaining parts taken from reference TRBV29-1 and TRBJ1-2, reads SAVISQKPSRDICQRGTSLTIQCQVDSQVTMMFWYRQQPGQSLTLIATANQGSEATYESGFVIDKFPISRPNLTFSTLTVSNMSPEDSSIYLCSVRGDRGLHGYTFGSGTRLTVV.

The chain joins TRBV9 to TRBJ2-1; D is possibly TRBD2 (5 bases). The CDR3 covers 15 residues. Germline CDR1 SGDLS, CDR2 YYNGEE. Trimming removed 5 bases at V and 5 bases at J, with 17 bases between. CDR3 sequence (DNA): TGTGCCAGCAGGCCATCTTTCGGGATTGACAATGAGCAGTTCTTC. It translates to CASRPSFGIDNEQFF.

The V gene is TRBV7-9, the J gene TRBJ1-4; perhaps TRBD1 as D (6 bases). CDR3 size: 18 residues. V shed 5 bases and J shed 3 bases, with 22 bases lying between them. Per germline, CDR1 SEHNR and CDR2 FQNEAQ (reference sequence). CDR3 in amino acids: CASSQGAGGPHANEKLFF. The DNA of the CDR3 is TGTGCCAGCAGCCAAGGCGCCGGGGGGCCCCATGCTAATGAAAAACTGTTTTTT.

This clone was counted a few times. For the CDR3, the DNA is TGTGCCAGCAGCCCCAGCGGGAGGTTCACAGATACGCAGTATTTT. This sequence encodes CASSPSGRFTDTQYF. The rearrangement uses TRBV7-3 and TRBJ2-3; 9 nucleotides match TRBD2. CDR3 length equals 15 residues. Germline lookup yields CDR1 SGHTA and CDR2 FQGTGA. The V segment lost 5 bases and the J segment 2 bases; nucleotides outside the gene matches: 5.

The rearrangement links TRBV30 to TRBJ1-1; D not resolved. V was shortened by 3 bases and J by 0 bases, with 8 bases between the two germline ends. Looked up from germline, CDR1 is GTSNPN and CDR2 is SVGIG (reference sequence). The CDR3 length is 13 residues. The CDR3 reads CAWSRGVNTEAFF. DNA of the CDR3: TGTGCCTGGAGCCGGGGAGTGAACACTGAAGCTTTCTTT.

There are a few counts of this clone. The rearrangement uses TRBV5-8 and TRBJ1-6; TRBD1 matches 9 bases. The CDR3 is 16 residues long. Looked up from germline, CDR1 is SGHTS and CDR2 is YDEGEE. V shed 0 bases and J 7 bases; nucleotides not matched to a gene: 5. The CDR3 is CASSLAGQGRNSPLHF. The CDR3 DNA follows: TGTGCCAGCAGCTTGGCCGGACAGGGGAGAAATTCACCCCTCCACTTT.

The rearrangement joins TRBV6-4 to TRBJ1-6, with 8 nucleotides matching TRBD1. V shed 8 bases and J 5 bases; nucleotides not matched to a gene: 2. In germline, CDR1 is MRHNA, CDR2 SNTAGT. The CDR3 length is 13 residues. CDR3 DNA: TGTGCCAGCTCGGACAGGGATAATTCACCCCTCCACTTT. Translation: CASSDRDNSPLHF.

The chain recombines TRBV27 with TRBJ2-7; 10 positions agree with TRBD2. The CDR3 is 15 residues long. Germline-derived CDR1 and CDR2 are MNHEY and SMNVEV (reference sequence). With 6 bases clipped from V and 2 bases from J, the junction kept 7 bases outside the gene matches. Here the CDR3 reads CASSTPGLAAYEQYF. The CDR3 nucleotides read TGTGCCAGCAGCACTCCCGGACTAGCGGCCTACGAGCAGTACTTC.

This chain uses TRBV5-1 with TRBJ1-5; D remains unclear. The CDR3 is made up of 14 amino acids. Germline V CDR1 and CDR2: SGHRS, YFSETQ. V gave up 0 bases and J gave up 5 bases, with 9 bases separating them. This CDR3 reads CASSLEAEDQPQHF. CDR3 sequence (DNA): TGCGCCAGCAGCTTGGAGGCAGAGGATCAGCCCCAGCATTTT.

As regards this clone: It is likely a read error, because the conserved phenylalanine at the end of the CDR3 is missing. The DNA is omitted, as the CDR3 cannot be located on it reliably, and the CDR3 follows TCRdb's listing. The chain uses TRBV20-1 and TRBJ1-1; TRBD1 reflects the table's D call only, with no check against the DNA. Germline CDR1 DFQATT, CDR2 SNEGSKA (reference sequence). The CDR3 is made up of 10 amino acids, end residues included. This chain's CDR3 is CSASQGRTDL.

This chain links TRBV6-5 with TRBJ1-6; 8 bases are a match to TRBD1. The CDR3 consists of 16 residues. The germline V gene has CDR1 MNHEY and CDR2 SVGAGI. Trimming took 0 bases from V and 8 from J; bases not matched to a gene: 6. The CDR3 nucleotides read TGTGCCAGCAGTTACTCTCGTCAGGGGGCATATTCACCCCTCCACTTT. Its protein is CASSYSRQGAYSPLHF.

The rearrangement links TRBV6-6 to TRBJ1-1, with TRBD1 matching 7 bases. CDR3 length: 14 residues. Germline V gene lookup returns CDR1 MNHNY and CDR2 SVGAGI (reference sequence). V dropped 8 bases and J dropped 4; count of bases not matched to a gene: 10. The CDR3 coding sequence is TGTGCCAGCGGATCCTTCAGGGGGTTCACTGAAGCTTTCTTT. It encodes CASGSFRGFTEAFF.

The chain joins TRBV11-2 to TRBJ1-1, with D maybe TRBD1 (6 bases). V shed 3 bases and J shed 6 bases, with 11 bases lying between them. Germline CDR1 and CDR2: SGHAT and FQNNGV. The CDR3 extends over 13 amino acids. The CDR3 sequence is CASSLSGGPEAFF. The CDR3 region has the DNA TGTGCCAGCAGCTTGTCGGGGGGCCCTGAAGCTTTCTTT. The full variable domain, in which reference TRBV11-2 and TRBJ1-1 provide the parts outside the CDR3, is EAGVAQSPRYKIIEKRQSVAFWCNPISGHATLYWYQQILGQGPKLLIQFQNNGVVDDSQLPKDRFSAERLKGVDSTLKIQPAKLEDSAVYLCASSLSGGPEAFFGQGTRLTVV.

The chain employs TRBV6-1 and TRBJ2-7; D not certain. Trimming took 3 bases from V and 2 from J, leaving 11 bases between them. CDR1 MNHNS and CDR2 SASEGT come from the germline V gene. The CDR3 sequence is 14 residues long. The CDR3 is CASSDARSAYEQYF. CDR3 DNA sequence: TGTGCCAGCAGTGACGCCAGGTCGGCCTACGAGCAGTACTTC.

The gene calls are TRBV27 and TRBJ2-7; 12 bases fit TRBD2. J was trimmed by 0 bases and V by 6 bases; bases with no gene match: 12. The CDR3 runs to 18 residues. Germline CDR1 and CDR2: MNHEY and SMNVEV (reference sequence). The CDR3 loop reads CASRTGQTSGSFSYEQYF. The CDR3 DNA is TGTGCCAGCAGAACTGGGCAGACTAGCGGGAGTTTCTCCTACGAGCAGTACTTC.

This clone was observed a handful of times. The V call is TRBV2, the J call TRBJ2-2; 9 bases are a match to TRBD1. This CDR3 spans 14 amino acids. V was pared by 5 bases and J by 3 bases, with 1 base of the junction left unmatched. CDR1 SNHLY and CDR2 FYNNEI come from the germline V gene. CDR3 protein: CASSRTGDTGELFF. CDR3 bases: TGTGCCAGCAGTCGGACAGGGGACACCGGGGAGCTGTTTTTT.

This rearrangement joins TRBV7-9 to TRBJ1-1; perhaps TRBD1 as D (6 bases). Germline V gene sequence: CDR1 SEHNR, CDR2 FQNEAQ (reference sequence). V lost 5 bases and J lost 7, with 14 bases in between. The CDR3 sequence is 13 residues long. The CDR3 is CASSLRGGDEAFF. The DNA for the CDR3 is TGTGCCAGCAGCCTTCGAGGGGGAGATGAAGCTTTCTTT.

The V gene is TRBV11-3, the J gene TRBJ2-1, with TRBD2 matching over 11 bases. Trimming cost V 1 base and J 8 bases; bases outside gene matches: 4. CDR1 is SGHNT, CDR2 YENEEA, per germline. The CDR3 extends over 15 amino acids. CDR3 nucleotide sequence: TGTGCCAGCAGCTTAGCACTAGCGGGAGTCGATGAGCAGTTCTTC. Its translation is CASSLALAGVDEQFF.

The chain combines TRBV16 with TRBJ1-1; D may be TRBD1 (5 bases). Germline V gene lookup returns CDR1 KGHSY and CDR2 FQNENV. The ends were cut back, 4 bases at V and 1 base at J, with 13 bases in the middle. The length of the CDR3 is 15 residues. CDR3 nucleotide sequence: TGTGCCAGCAGCCCGTCCCGGGGGAAGAACACTGAAGCTTTCTTT. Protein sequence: CASSPSRGKNTEAFF.

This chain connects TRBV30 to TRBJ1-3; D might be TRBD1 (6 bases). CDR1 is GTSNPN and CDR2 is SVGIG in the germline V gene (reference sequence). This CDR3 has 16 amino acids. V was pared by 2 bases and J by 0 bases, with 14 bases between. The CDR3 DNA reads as TGTGCCTGGAGTCTCGCAGGGGCTAACTCTGGAAACACCATATATTTT. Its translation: CAWSLAGANSGNTIYF.

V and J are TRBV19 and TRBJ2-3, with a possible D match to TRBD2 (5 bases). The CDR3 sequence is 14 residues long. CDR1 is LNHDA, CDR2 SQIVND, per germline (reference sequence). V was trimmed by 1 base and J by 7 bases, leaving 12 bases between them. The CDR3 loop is CASSIGGDYHTQYF. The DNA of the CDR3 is TGTGCCAGTAGTATAGGCGGAGACTATCATACGCAGTATTTT.

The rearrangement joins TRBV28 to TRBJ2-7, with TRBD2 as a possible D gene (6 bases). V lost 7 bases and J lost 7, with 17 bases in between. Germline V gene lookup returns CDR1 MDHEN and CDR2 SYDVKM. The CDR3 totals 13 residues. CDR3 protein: CASKGGMNTEQYF. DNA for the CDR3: TGTGCCAGCAAAGGAGGGATGAATACGGAGCAGTACTTC.

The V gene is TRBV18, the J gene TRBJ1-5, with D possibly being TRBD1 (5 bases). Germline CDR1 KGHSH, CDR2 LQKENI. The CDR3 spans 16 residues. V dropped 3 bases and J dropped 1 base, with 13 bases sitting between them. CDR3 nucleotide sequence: TGTGCCAGCTCACCTTCCGGCCAGGGAAGCAATCAGCCCCAGCATTTT. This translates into CASSPSGQGSNQPQHF.

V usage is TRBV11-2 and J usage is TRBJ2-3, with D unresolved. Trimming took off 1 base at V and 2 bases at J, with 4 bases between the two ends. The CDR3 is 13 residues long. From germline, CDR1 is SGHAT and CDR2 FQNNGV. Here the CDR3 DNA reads TGTGCCAGCAGCTTAGCTATCACAGATACGCAGTATTTT. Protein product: CASSLAITDTQYF.